This T cell receptor (beta chain) was documented in a study of blood T cells in healthy people across ages. This CDR3 has 14 residues. Germline-derived CDR1 and CDR2 are SQVTM and ANQGSEA. V was cut by 6 bases and J by 0 bases, with 14 bases left in between. Combining a sample-barcoded 5' primer with a J-beta primer mix, a second PCR ran for roughly 7 to 11 cycles. TCRdb itself ran the 5' RACE reads through MiXCR, one entry per CDR3 protein. Of around 1,600,000 distinct CDR3 sequences listed, roughly 43% are singletons. Details on this clonotype: The antigen is undetermined.

Findings of the study overall: The donors' CMV status was not determined, possibly confounding changes in expanded clonotypes. Investigators viewed diversity estimates from one million T cells as underestimates, the study reported.

The clonotype comes from a woman in her late teens or twenties in good health. Sequences were obtained from blood. This chain joins TRBV29-1 and TRBJ1-1; a possible D gene is TRBD1 (5 bases). CDR3 sequence (DNA): TGCAGCGTGGCCGGACACGGTGTGAACACTGAAGCTTTCTTT. Translated: CSVAGHGVNTEAFF.